These 18 T cell receptor beta chains came from one sample sequenced in a study of T-cell memory formation after mild COVID-19. TCRdb called the 5' RACE reads again in MiXCR, with one record for every CDR3 protein. The sample lists 350,000 to 400,000 distinct CDR3 sequences; around 21% were seen once. The sample comprised PBMCs or a T cell subset sorted from them (not recorded which). Receptors were obtained from an adult woman who had mild COVID-19 (a few samples of this study predate the infection). Cell type and time point are not known.

The genes are TRBV5-1 and TRBJ1-2, with TRBD1 matching 8 bases. Germline values: CDR1 SGHRS, CDR2 YFSETQ. CDR3 length equals 13 residues. V lost 7 bases to trimming and J lost 4 bases; unmatched junction nucleotides: 6. CDR3 amino acids: CASAKGTGYGYTF. The CDR3 DNA follows: TGCGCCAGCGCAAAAGGGACAGGCTATGGCTACACCTTC.

The chain recombines TRBV6-5 with TRBJ1-1; D gene uncertain. This CDR3 has 16 amino acids. CDR1 is MNHEY and CDR2 is SVGAGI in the germline V gene. V lost 2 bases, J lost 1 base, and 14 bases lay in between. CDR3 DNA sequence: TGTGCCAGCAGTTACGGGTTGCCGGTGGAGAACACTGAAGCTTTCTTT. It translates to CASSYGLPVENTEAFF.

The chain is built from TRBV20-1 and TRBJ2-7; a possible D gene is TRBD2 (5 bases). The V and J ends lost 0 bases and 2 bases respectively, with 17 bases between them. Germline CDR1 is DFQATT and CDR2 is SNEGSKA (reference sequence). The CDR3 sequence is 16 residues long. This CDR3 is CSARDPRLPKTYEQYF. DNA for the CDR3: TGCAGTGCTAGAGACCCCCGACTACCCAAGACCTACGAGCAGTACTTC.

This clonotype was seen a few times. The gene calls are TRBV29-1 and TRBJ2-2, with 9 bases identical to TRBD2. Germline V gives CDR1 SQVTM, CDR2 ANQGSEA. The trim removed 8 bases at V and 0 bases at J, leaving 7 bases unmatched. This CDR3 contains 15 residues. DNA of the CDR3: TGCAGCTCTCGTCTAGCGGGGACGAACACCGGGGAGCTGTTTTTT. This translates into CSSRLAGTNTGELFF.

The V gene is TRBV18, the J gene TRBJ1-4; D possibly corresponds to TRBD1 (5 bases). The CDR3 has 15 residues. Trimming pared 4 bases from V and 3 bases from J, leaving 12 bases between. The V gene's germline CDR1 is KGHSH and CDR2 LQKENI. For the CDR3, the DNA is TGTGCCAGCTCACGACGCAGGGAAGCTAATGAAAAACTGTTTTTT. Translating it yields CASSRRREANEKLFF.

The sample holds a few counts of this clonotype. V is TRBV4-1 and J is TRBJ2-3; 9 bases map to TRBD2. The junction had 19 bases not matched to a gene; V was cut back by 3 bases and J by 6 bases. Germline CDR1 and CDR2: MGHRA and YSYEKL. CDR3 length: 19 amino acids. Here the CDR3 DNA reads TGCGCCAGCAGCCAGCTGACTGAGCGGGGGGTCTATGAGCCGGATACGCAGTATTTT. Residues: CASSQLTERGVYEPDTQYF.

This clonotype was seen repeatedly, ten times or more. V and J are TRBV30 and TRBJ2-7; a weak D match, TRBD1 (6 bases). Germline CDR1 GTSNPN, CDR2 SVGIG (reference sequence). V dropped 6 bases and J dropped 2 bases, with 14 bases sitting between them. The CDR3 totals 13 residues. The CDR3 DNA sequence: TGTGCCTGCGGGATGGACAGACCCTACGAGCAGTACTTC. As protein: CACGMDRPYEQYF.

This clonotype was recorded a few times. The chain has TRBV3-1 and TRBJ2-1, with 9 positions matching TRBD2. CDR1 and CDR2 from the germline V gene are LGHDT and YNNKEL (reference sequence). The CDR3 runs 17 residues. Losses at the gene ends were 4 bases for V and 1 base for J; bases not matched to a gene: 8. In DNA form, the CDR3 reads TGTGCCAGCAGCCGGCGGGGGACTAGCCAATCCTACAATGAGCAGTTCTTC. It encodes CASSRRGTSQSYNEQFF.

The rearrangement uses TRBV5-1 and TRBJ2-1; D gene uncertain. The germline V and J ends were trimmed by 3 bases and 6 bases, with 7 bases remaining between them. CDR3 length: 12 residues. In germline, CDR1 is SGHRS, CDR2 YFSETQ. CDR3 nucleotides: TGCGCCAGCAGCTATCCGCCCAATGAGCAGTTCTTC. It specifies CASSYPPNEQFF.

This clonotype was seen a handful of times. The chain couples TRBV6-5 to TRBJ2-2, with 12 positions matching TRBD2. This CDR3 region has 16 residues. The trim removed 5 bases at V and 5 bases at J, leaving 6 bases unmatched. CDR1 MNHEY and CDR2 SVGAGI come from the germline V gene. CDR3 DNA sequence: TGTGCCAGCAGTCCTCTCGGGACTAGCGGGACCGGGGAGCTGTTTTTT. It is translated as CASSPLGTSGTGELFF.

This clonotype was counted only a few times. This chain joins TRBV5-1 and TRBJ1-1; possible D gene TRBD1, 5 bases. The CDR3 length is 15 residues. Germline V gives CDR1 SGHRS, CDR2 YFSETQ. Deletions cut 0 bases from V and 5 bases from J, with 14 bases between. DNA for the CDR3: TGCGCCAGCAGCTTGGGGCAAGGGGCGAGGACTGAAGCTTTCTTT. Encoded protein: CASSLGQGARTEAFF.

The sample holds a few counts of this clonotype. The chain recombines TRBV29-1 with TRBJ2-2; a possible D gene is TRBD2 (5 bases). This CDR3 has 13 amino acids. CDR1 SQVTM and CDR2 ANQGSEA come from the germline V gene. V lost 5 bases to trimming and J lost 6 bases, with 13 bases between them. This CDR3 is CSVIGVPPGELFF. In DNA form, the CDR3 reads TGCAGCGTTATCGGGGTCCCGCCCGGGGAGCTGTTTTTT.

CDR3 loop: CASSYTDNRRGYTF. The CDR3 DNA follows: TGTGCCAGCAGTTACACGGACAACCGACGGGGCTACACCTTC. This chain connects TRBV6-5 to TRBJ1-2; tentative D call: TRBD1 (5 bases). CDR1 and CDR2 from the germline V gene are MNHEY and SVGAGI. V gave up 2 bases and J gave up 8 bases, with 15 bases separating them. The CDR3 runs to 14 residues.

The V and J genes are TRBV5-5 and TRBJ1-1, with D possibly being TRBD1 (5 bases). The germline V gene has CDR1 SGHKS and CDR2 YYEKEE (reference sequence). Trimming took 4 bases from V and 4 from J, leaving 14 bases between them. The CDR3 runs 14 residues. CDR3 region: CASSGGGSGTEAFF. DNA for the CDR3: TGTGCCAGCAGCGGGGGGGGATCCGGCACTGAAGCTTTCTTT.

V gene TRBV28 combines with J gene TRBJ2-7; 8 nucleotides agree with TRBD2. This CDR3 region has 13 residues. In germline, CDR1 is MDHEN, CDR2 SYDVKM. Trimming removed 6 bases from V and 3 bases from J; junction bases left unmatched: 4. In nucleotides, the CDR3 is TGTGCCAGCAGGATTAGCGGGAACTACGAGCAGTACTTC. Translating gives CASRISGNYEQYF.

This clonotype was seen at least ten times. V is TRBV3-1 and J is TRBJ2-2; D remains ambiguous. The CDR3 extends over 13 amino acids. The V end lost 8 bases, the J end lost 3 bases, and 10 bases lay between the germline ends. From germline, CDR1 is LGHDT and CDR2 YNNKEL (reference sequence). The CDR3 nucleotides read TGTGCCAGCGAGCGTTCGGACACCGGGGAGCTGTTTTTT. Translation: CASERSDTGELFF.

This clonotype showed up just a few times. The V and J genes are TRBV6-1 and TRBJ1-1; possible D gene TRBD1, 5 bases. This CDR3 has 13 residues. V was shortened by 7 bases and J by 5 bases, with 14 bases between the two germline ends. CDR1 MNHNS and CDR2 SASEGT come from the germline V gene. The CDR3 DNA sequence: TGTGCCAGCAATGGGGCCCCGAGGACTGAAGCTTTCTTT. As protein: CASNGAPRTEAFF.

The gene calls are TRBV24-1 and TRBJ2-1, with D unresolved. Germline CDR1 is KGHDR and CDR2 is SFDVKD. The CDR3 runs 11 residues. Deletions cut 8 bases from V and 7 bases from J, with 8 bases between. The CDR3 region is CATNVGNEQFF. CDR3 DNA: TGTGCCACCAATGTAGGGAATGAGCAGTTCTTC.